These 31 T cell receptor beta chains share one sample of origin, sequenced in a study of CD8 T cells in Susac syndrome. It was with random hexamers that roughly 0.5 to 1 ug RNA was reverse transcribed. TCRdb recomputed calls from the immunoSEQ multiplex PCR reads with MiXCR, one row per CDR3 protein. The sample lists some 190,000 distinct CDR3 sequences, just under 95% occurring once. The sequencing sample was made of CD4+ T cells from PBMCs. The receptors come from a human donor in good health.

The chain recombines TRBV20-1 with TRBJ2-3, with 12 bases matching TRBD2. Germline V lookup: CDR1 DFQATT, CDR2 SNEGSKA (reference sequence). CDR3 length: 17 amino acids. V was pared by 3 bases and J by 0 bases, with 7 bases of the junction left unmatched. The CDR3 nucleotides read TGCAGTGCTAGGCCCCCCGGGACTAGCGGGAGCACAGATACGCAGTATTTT. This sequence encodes CSARPPGTSGSTDTQYF.

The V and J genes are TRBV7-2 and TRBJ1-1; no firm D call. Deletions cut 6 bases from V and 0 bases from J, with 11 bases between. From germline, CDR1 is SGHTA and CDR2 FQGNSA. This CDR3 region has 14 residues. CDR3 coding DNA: TGTGCCAGCAGTCGACGGAACTTGAACACTGAAGCTTTCTTT. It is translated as CASSRRNLNTEAFF.

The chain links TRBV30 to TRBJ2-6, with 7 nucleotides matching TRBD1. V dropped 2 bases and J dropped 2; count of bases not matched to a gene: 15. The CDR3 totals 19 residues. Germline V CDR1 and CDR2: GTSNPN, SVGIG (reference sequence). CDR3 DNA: TGTGCCTGGAGTTCCCAGAGAGCGGTTCAGGGGGCTGGGGCCAACGTCCTGACTTTC. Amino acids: CAWSSQRAVQGAGANVLTF.

This chain's CDR3 is CASSSSTGRYYEQYF. The CDR3 region has the DNA TGTGCCAGCAGTTCGTCGACAGGACGATACTACGAGCAGTACTTC. V gene TRBV6-5 combines with J gene TRBJ2-7; D might be TRBD1 (6 bases). CDR1 is MNHEY and CDR2 is SVGAGI in the germline V gene. This CDR3 is built from 15 residues. V gave up 4 bases and J gave up 3 bases, with 16 bases separating them.

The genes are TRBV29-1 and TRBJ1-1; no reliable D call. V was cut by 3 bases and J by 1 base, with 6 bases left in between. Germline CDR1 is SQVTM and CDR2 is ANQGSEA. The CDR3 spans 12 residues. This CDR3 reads CSVDTANTEAFF. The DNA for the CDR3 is TGCAGCGTTGATACAGCGAACACTGAAGCTTTCTTT.

The CDR3 spells CASSQRQGTEAFF. CDR3 bases: TGCGCCAGCAGCCAACGGCAGGGCACTGAAGCTTTCTTT. The V gene is TRBV4-3, the J gene TRBJ1-1; TRBD1 is a possible D gene (5 bases). The CDR3 has 13 residues. Per the germline V gene, CDR1 is LGHNA and CDR2 is YSLEER. Trimming stripped 2 bases from V and 4 bases from J, with 8 bases between.

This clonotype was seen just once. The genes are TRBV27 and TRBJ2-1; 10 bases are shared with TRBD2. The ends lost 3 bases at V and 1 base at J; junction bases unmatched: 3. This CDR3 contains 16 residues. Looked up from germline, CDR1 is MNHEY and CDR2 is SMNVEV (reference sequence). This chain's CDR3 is CASSFRLAGSYNEQFF. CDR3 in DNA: TGTGCCAGCAGTTTCCGACTAGCGGGTTCCTACAATGAGCAGTTCTTC.

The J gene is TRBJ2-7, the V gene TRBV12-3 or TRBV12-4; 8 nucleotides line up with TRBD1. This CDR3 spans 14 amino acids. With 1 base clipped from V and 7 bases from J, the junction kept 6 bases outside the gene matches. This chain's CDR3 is CASSLGTGWDEQYF. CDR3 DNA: TGTGCCAGCAGTTTAGGGACAGGGTGGGATGAGCAGTACTTC.

CDR3 coding DNA: TGCAGTGCTAGACCCGGACCGTCCGAGCAGTACTTC. Residues: CSARPGPSEQYF. The chain has TRBV20-1 and TRBJ2-7; D gene uncertain. Germline-derived CDR1 and CDR2 are DFQATT and SNEGSKA (reference sequence). V was clipped by 2 bases and J by 6 bases, with 11 bases between them. CDR3 size: 12 residues.

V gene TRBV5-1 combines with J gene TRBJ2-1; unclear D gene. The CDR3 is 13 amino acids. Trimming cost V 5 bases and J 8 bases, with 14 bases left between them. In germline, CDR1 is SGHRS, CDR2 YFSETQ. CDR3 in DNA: TGCGCCAGCAGTGTGGAAGGGTACGATGAGCAGTTCTTC. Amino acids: CASSVEGYDEQFF.

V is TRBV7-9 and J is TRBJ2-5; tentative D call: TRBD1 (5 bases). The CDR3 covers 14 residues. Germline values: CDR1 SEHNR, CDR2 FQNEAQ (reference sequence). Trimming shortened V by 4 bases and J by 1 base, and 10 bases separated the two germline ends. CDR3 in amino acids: CASSSTASQETQYF. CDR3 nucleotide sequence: TGTGCCAGCAGCTCGACAGCGAGCCAAGAGACCCAGTACTTC.

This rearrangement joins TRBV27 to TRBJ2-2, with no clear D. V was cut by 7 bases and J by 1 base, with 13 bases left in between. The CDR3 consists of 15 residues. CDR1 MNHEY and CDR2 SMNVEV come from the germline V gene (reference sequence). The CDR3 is CASTSAAGNTGELFF. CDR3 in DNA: TGTGCCAGCACCTCCGCGGCAGGGAACACCGGGGAGCTGTTTTTT.

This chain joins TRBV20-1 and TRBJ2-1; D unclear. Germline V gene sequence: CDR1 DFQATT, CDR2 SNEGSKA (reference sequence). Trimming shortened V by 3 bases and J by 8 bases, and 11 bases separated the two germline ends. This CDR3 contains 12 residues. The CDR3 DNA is TGCAGTGCTAGTTCTGTTGGCGATGAGCAGTTCTTC. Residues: CSASSVGDEQFF.

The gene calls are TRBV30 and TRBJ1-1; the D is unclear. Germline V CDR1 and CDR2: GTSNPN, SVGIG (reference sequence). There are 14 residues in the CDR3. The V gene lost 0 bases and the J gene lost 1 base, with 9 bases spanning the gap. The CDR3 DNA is TGTGCCTGGAGTGTTTCTCGGAAGAACACTGAAGCTTTCTTT. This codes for CAWSVSRKNTEAFF.

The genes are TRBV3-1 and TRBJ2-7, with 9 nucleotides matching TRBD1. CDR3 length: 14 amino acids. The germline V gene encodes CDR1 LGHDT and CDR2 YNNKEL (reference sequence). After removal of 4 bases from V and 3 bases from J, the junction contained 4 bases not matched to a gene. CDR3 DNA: TGTGCCAGCAGCCGTTCGGGACAGGGCTACGAGCAGTACTTC. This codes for CASSRSGQGYEQYF.

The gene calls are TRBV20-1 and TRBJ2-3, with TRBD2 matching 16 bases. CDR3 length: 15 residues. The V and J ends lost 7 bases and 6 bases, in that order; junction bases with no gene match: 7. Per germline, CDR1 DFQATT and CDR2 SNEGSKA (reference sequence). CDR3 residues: CSVLGLAGGLDTQYF. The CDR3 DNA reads TGCAGTGTTTTGGGACTAGCGGGAGGGCTGGATACGCAGTATTTT.

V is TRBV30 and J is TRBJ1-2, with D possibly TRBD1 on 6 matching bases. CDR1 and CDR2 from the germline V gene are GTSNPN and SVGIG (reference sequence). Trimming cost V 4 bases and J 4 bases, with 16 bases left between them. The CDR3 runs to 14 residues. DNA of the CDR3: TGTGCCTGGAAGGGGGGACACAACTTCTATGGCTACACCTTC. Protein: CAWKGGHNFYGYTF.

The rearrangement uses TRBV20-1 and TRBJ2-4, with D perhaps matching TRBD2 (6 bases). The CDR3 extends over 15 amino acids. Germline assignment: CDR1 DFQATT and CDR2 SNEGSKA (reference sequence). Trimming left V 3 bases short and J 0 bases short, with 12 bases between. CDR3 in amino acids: CSARLAGRAKNIQYF. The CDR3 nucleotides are TGCAGTGCTAGGCTTGCGGGGAGAGCCAAAAACATTCAGTACTTC.

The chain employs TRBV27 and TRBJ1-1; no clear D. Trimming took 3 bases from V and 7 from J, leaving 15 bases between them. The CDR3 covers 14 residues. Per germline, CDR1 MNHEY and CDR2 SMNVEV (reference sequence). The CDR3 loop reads CASSFLGWGVEAFF. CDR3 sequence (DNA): TGTGCCAGCAGTTTTCTCGGGTGGGGAGTTGAAGCTTTCTTT.

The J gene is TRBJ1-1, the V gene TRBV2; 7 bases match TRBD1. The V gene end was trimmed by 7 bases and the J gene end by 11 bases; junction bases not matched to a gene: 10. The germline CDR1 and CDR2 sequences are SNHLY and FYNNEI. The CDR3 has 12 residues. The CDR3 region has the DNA TGTGCCAGCACCTCGACAGGGAGGGGGGCTTTCTTT. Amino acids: CASTSTGRGAFF.

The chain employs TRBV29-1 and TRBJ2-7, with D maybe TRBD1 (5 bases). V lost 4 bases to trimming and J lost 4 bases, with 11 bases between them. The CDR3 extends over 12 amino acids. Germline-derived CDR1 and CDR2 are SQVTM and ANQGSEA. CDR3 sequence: CSVGQSLYEQYF. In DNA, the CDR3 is TGCAGCGTTGGACAGAGTTTATACGAGCAGTACTTC.

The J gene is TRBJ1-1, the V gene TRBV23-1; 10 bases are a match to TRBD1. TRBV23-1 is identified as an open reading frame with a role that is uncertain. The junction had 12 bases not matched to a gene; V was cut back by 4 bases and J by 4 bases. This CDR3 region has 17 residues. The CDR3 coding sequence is TGCGCCAGCAGTCTACAAACCTCCGGGACAGGGGTCACTGAAGCTTTCTTT. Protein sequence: CASSLQTSGTGVTEAFF.

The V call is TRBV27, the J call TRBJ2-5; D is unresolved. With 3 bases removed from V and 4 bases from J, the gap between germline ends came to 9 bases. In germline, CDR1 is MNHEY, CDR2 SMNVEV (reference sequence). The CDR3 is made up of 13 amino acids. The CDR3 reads CASSFRVRETQYF. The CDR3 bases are TGTGCCAGCAGTTTCCGGGTTCGAGAGACCCAGTACTTC.

CDR3 amino acids: CSASAGLGPQETQYF. CDR3 DNA sequence: TGCAGTGCTAGCGCGGGCCTGGGGCCACAAGAGACCCAGTACTTC. The chain has TRBV20-1 and TRBJ2-5, with D tentatively TRBD1 or TRBD2 (5 bases each). Germline lookup yields CDR1 DFQATT and CDR2 SNEGSKA (reference sequence). The ends were cut back, 3 bases at V and 2 bases at J, with 16 bases in the middle. The CDR3 length is 15 residues.

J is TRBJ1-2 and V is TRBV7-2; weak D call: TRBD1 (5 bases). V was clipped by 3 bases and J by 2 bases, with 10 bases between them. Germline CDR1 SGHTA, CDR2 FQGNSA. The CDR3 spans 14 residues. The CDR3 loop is CASSFDRGNYGYTF. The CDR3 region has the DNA TGTGCCAGCAGCTTCGACAGAGGGAACTATGGCTACACCTTC. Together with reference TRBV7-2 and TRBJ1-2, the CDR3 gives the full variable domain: GAGVSQSPSNKVTEKGKDVELRCDPISGHTALYWYRQSLGQGLEFLIYFQGNSAPDKSGLPSDRFSAERTGGSVSTLTIQRTQQEDSAVYLCASSFDRGNYGYTFGSGTRLTVV.

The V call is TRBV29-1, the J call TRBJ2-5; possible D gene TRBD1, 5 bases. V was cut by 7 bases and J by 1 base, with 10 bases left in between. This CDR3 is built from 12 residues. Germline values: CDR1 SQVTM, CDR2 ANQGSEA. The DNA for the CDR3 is TGCAGCGCCCGCGACAGCCAAGAGACCCAGTACTTC. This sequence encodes CSARDSQETQYF.

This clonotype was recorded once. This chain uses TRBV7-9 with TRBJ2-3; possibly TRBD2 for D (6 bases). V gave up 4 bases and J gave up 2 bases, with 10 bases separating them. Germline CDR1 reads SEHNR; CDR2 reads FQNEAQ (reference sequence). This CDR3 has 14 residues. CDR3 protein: CASSSSAFTDTQYF. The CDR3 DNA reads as TGTGCCAGCAGCTCTAGCGCTTTCACAGATACGCAGTATTTT.

CDR3 nucleotide sequence: TGTGCCAGCAGTTGGGCGGGATCCGCCTACGAGCAGTACTTC. Translation gives CASSWAGSAYEQYF. The chain couples TRBV6-2 or TRBV6-3 to TRBJ2-7; TRBD2 might be the D (6 bases). Deletions cut 4 bases from V and 2 bases from J, with 12 bases between. This CDR3 is built from 14 residues. Germline V lookup: CDR1 MNHEY, CDR2 SVGEGT.

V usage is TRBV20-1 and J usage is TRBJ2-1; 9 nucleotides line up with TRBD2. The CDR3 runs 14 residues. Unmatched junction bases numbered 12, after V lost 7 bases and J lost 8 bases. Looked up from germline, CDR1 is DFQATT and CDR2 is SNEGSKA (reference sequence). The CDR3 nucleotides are TGCAGTGGACAATACAGCGGGAGGCTCGATGAGCAGTTCTTC. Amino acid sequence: CSGQYSGRLDEQFF.

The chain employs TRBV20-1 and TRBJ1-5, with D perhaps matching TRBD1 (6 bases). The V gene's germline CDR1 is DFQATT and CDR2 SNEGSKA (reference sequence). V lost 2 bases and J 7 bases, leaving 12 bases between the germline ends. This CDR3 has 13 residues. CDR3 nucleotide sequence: TGCAGTGCTAGAAAACAGGGTGAACAGCCCCAGCATTTT. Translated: CSARKQGEQPQHF.

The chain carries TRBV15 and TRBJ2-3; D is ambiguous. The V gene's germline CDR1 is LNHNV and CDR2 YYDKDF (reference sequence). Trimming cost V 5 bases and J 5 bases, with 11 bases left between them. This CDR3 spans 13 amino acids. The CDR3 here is CATSFQMRDTQYF. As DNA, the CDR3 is TGTGCCACCAGCTTCCAGATGAGAGATACGCAGTATTTT.